The present T cell receptor beta chain was sequenced within a study of vaccination and CD4 T cells after COVID-19. The Oncomine TCR Beta short-read assay generated sequence data from the DNA of cultured CD4+ T cells. Each CDR3 protein is one row after TCRdb ran MiXCR on the PCR reads. Among around 20,000 distinct CDR3 sequences listed, roughly 40% were seen once. Described treatment: approximately 9-day PBMC culture with coronavirus spike peptide pools or control peptides (ViraFEST assay). J was trimmed by 8 bases and V by 1 base; bases with no gene match: 14. The CDR3 has 16 amino acids. Per germline, CDR1 SGHTA and CDR2 FQGNSA. In its sample, this clonotype was seen a few times. Its antigen is as yet unknown.

The sequence was collected from a human donor who received a COVID-19 vaccine. The source was CD4+ T cells from blood, cultured in vitro, collected before SARS-CoV-2 vaccination. The chain joins TRBV7-2 to TRBJ2-7, with 7 bases identical to TRBD2. The CDR3 protein is CASSLGGDQTSFKQYF. The CDR3 DNA reads as TGTGCCAGCAGCTTAGGGGGGGATCAGACTAGCTTCAAGCAGTACTTC.